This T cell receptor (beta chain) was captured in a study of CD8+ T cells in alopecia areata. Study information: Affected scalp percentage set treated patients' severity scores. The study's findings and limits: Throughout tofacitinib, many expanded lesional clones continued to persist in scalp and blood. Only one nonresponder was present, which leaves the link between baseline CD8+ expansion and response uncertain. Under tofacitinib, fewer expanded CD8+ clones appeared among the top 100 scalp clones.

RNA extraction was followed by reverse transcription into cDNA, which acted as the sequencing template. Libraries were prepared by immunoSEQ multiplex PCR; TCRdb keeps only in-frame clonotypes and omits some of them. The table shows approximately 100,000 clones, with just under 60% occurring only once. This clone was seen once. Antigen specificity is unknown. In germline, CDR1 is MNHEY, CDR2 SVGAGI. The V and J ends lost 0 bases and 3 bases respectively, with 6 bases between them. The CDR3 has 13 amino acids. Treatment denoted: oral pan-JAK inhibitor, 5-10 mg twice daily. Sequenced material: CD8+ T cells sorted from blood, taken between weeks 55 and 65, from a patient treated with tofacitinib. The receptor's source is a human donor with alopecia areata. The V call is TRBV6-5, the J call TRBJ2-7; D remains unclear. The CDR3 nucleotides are TGTGCCAGCAGTTACTCAAGAAACTACGAGCAGTACTTC. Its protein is CASSYSRNYEQYF.